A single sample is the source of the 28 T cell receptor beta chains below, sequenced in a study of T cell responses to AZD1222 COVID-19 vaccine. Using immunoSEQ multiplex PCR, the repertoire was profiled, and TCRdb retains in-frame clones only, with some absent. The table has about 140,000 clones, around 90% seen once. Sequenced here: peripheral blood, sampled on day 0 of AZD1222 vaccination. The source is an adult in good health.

The CDR3 bases are TGTGCCATCAGCGGTGACAGGAACTATGGCTACACCTTC. This encodes CAISGDRNYGYTF. The V and J genes are TRBV10-3 and TRBJ1-2; possible D gene TRBD1, 6 bases. This CDR3 region has 13 residues. Trimming pared 6 bases from V and 2 bases from J, leaving 10 bases between. Germline V lookup: CDR1 ENHRY, CDR2 SYGVKD.

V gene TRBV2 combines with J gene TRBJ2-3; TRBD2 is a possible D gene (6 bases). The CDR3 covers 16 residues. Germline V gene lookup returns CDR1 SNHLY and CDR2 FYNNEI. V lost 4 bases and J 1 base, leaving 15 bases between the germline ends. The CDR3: CASSVGAGTRTDTQYF. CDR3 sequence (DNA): TGTGCCAGCAGTGTAGGGGCGGGGACCCGCACAGATACGCAGTATTTT.

The CDR3 reads CASSVGEDTQYF. CDR3 sequence (DNA): TGTGCCAGCAGCGTAGGGGAGGATACGCAGTATTTT. This chain joins TRBV9 and TRBJ2-3; D might be TRBD2 (5 bases). This CDR3 has 12 amino acids. The ends were cut back, 0 bases at V and 6 bases at J, with 5 bases in the middle. Germline V CDR1 and CDR2: SGDLS, YYNGEE.

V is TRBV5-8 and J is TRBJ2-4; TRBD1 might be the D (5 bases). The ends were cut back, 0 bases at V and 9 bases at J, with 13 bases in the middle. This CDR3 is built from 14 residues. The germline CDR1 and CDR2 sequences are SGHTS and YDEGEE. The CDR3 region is CASSLAGRVGIQYF. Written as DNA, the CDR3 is TGTGCCAGCAGCTTGGCCGGCAGGGTAGGCATTCAGTACTTC.

The CDR3 nucleotides read TGTGCCAGCAGCTTCGGACAGTCGCTGGGCTACACCTTC. Its protein product is CASSFGQSLGYTF. V and J are TRBV7-9 and TRBJ1-2, with TRBD1 as a possible D gene (6 bases). The CDR3 extends over 13 amino acids. Germline CDR1 SEHNR, CDR2 FQNEAQ (reference sequence). V lost 3 bases and J 8 bases, leaving 13 bases between the germline ends.

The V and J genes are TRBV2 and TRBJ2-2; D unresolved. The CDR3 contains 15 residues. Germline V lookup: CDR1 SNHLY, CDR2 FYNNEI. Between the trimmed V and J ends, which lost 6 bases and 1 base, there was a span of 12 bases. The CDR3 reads CASRVQSQNTGELFF. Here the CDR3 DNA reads TGTGCCAGCAGGGTACAAAGCCAGAACACCGGGGAGCTGTTTTTT.

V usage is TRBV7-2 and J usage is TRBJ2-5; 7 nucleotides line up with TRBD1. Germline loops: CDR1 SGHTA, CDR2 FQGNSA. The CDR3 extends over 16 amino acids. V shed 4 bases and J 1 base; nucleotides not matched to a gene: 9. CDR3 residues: CASSSRMGQPQETQYF. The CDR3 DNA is TGTGCCAGCAGCTCCAGAATGGGACAGCCCCAAGAGACCCAGTACTTC.

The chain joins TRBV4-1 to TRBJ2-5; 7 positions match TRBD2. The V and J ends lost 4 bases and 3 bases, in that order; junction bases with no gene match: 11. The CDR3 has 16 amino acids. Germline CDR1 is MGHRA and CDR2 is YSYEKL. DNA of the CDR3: TGCGCCAGCAGCCTCCCCAGTTATGGGGGGGAAGAGACCCAGTACTTC. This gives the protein CASSLPSYGGEETQYF.

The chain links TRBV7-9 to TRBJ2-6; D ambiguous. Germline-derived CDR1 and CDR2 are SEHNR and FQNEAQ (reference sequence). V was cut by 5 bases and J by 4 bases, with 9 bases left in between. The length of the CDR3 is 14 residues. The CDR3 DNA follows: TGTGCCAGCAGCCTCCCCGCGGGGGCCAACGTCCTGACTTTC. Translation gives CASSLPAGANVLTF.

CDR3 in amino acids: CASSLGHPDTQYF. CDR3 nucleotide sequence: TGCGCCAGCAGCTTGGGCCACCCAGATACGCAGTATTTT. V is TRBV5-1 and J is TRBJ2-3, with D unresolved. The CDR3 is made up of 13 amino acids. Per germline, CDR1 SGHRS and CDR2 YFSETQ. Deletions cut 0 bases from V and 4 bases from J, with 6 bases between. The complete variable domain, with remaining parts taken from reference TRBV5-1 and TRBJ2-3, reads KAGVTQTPRYLIKTRGQQVTLSCSPISGHRSVSWYQQTPGQGLQFLFEYFSETQRNKGNFPGRFSGRQFSNSRSEMNVSTLELGDSALYLCASSLGHPDTQYFGPGTRLTVL.

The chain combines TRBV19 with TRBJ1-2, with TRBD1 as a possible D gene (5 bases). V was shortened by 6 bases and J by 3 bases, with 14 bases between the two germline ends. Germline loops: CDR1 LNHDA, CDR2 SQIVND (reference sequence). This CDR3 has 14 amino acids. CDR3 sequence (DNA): TGTGCCAGTAGCCGCTGGGGGGAGCACTATGGCTACACCTTC. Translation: CASSRWGEHYGYTF.

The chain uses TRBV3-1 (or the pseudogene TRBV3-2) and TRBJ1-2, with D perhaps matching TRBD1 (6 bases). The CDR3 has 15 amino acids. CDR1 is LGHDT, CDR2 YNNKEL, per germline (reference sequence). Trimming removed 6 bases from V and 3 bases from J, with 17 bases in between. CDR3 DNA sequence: TGTGCCAGCAGACAGGGTCTCGGCGCGCACTATGGCTACACCTTC. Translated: CASRQGLGAHYGYTF.

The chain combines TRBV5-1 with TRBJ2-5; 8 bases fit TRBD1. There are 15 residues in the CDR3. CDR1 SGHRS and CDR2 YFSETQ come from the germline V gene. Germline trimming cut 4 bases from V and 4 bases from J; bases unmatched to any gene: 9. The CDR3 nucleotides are TGCGCCAGCAGCCCCAGGACAGGGTCGGGAGAGACCCAGTACTTC. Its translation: CASSPRTGSGETQYF.

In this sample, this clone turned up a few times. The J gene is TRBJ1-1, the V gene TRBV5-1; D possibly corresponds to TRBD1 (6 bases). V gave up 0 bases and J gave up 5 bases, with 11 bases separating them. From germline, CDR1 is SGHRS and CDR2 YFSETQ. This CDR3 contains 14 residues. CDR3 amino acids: CASSLEQGRTEAFF. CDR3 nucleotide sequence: TGCGCCAGCAGCTTGGAACAGGGAAGGACTGAAGCTTTCTTT.

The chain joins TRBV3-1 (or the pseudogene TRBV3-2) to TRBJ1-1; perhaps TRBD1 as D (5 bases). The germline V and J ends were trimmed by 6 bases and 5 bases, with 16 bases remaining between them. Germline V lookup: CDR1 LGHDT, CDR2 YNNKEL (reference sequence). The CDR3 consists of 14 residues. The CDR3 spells CASSPGHSRTEAFF. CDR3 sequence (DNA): TGTGCCAGCAGTCCAGGACACTCACGGACTGAAGCTTTCTTT.

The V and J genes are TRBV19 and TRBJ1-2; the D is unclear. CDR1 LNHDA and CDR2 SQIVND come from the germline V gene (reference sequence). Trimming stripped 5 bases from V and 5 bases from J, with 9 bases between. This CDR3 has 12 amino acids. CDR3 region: CASSVGRYGYTF. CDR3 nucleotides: TGTGCCAGTAGTGTGGGGAGGTATGGCTACACCTTC.

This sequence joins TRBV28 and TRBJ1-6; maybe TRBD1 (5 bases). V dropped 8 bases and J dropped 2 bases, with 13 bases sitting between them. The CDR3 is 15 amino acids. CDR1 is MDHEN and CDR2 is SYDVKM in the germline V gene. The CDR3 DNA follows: TGTGCCAGCGTTGCTCGGGGCGCCTATAATTCACCCCTCCACTTT. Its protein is CASVARGAYNSPLHF.

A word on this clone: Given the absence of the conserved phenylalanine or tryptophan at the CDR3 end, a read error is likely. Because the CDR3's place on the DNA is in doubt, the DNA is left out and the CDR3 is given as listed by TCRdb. The CDR3 protein is CASSEFDRDPGS. The chain uses TRBV6-4 and TRBJ2-7; TRBD1 is the table's D call, not checked against the DNA. The CDR3 comprises 12 residues, both ends counted. Germline CDR1 is MRHNA and CDR2 is SNTAGT.

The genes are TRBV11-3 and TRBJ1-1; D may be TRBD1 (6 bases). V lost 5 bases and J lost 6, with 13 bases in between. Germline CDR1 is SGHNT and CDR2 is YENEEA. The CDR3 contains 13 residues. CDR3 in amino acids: CASSQTGGPEAFF. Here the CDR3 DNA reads TGTGCCAGCAGCCAAACGGGGGGCCCTGAAGCTTTCTTT.

CDR3 sequence (DNA): TGTGCCAGCTTATCCAGGGGAAATGAAAAACTGTTTTTT. Translated: CASLSRGNEKLFF. The chain recombines TRBV13 with TRBJ1-4; maybe TRBD1 (6 bases). The CDR3 runs to 13 residues. V lost 8 bases, J lost 5 bases, and 12 bases lay in between. CDR1 and CDR2 (germline): PRHDT, FYEKMQ (reference sequence).

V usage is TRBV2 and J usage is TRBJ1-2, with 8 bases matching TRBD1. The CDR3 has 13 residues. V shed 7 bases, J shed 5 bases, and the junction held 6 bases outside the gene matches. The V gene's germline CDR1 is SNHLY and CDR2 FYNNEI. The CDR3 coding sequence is TGTGCCAGCAACGGACAGGGATCGTATGGCTACACCTTC. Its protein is CASNGQGSYGYTF. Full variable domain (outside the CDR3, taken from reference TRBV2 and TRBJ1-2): EPEVTQTPSHQVTQMGQEVILRCVPISNHLYFYWYRQILGQKVEFLVSFYNNEISEKSEIFDDQFSVERPDGSNFTLKIRSTKLEDSAMYFCASNGQGSYGYTFGSGTRLTVV.

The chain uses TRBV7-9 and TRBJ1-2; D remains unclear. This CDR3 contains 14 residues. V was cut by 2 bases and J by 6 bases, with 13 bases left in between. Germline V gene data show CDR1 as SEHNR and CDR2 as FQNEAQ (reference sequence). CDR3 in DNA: TGTGCCAGCAGCTTATACGAAGGGTTGCATGGCTACACCTTC. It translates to CASSLYEGLHGYTF.

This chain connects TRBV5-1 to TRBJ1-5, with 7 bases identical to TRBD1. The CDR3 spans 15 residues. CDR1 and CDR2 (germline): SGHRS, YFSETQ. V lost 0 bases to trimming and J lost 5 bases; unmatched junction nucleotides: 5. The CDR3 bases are TGCGCCAGCAGCTTGGATGGCAGGGGGGATCAGCCCCAGCATTTT. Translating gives CASSLDGRGDQPQHF.

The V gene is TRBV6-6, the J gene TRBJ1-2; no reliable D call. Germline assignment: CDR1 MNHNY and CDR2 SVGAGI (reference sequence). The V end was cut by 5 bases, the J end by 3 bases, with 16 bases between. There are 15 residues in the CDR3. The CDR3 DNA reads TGTGCCAGCAGTCCCCGGGCGAGCGATGACTATGGCTACACCTTC. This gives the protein CASSPRASDDYGYTF.

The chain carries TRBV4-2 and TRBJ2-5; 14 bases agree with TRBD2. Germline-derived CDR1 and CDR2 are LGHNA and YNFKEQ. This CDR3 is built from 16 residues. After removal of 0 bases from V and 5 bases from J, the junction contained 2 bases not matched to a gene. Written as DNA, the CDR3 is TGTGCCAGCAGCCAAGAGACTAGCGGGAGGGGGGAGACCCAGTACTTC. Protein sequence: CASSQETSGRGETQYF.

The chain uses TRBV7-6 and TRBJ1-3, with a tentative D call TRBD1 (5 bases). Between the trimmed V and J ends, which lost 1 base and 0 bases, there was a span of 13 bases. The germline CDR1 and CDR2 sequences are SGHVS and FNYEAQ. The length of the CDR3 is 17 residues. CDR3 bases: TGTGCCAGCAGCTTAGACCCCCGGGACCCCTCTGGAAACACCATATATTTT. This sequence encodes CASSLDPRDPSGNTIYF.

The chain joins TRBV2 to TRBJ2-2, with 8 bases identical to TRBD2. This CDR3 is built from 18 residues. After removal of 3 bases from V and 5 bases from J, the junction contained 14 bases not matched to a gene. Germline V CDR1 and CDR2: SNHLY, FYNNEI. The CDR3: CASSDAGVGRGGTGELFF. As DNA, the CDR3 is TGTGCCAGCAGTGACGCGGGAGTAGGACGGGGGGGGACCGGGGAGCTGTTTTTT.

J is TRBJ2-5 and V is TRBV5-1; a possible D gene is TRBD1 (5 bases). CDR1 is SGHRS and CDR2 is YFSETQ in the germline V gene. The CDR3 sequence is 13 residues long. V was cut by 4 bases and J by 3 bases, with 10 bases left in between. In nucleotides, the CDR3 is TGCGCCAGCAGCCTACAGACAGAAGAGACCCAGTACTTC. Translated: CASSLQTEETQYF.